The rows below give T cell receptor beta chains drawn from one sample of a study of vaccination effects on CD4 cells after COVID-19. Produced via immunoSEQ multiplex PCR; TCRdb's table is partial and in-frame only. The sample lists 45,000 or so clones, 70% occurring once. Antigen specificity for these receptors is unknown. The source was CD4+ T cells from PBMCs cultured without peptide, collected after COVID-19 vaccination. These TCRs come from a human donor who received a COVID-19 vaccine. CDR3s include the opening cysteine and the closing phenylalanine or tryptophan. A D gene is named only where the DNA matches it firmly.

d_gene	len	v_gene	CDR3aa
NA	14	TRBV10-2	CASITGIMNTEAFF
NA	16	TRBV18	CASSPYDISSGNTIYF
NA	15	TRBV7-2	CASSFSSTYTDTQYF
TRBD1	14	TRBV12-5	CASVEDRGGETQYF
TRBD1	15	TRBV25-1	CASSVGQGGTGELFF
NA	12	TRBV27	CASRGDSYEQYF
NA	14	TRBV7-2	CASSLAPGPGFLFF
NA	15	TRBV19	CASSLIGTGYNEQFF
NA	14	TRBV6-4	CASSDSEGDQPQHF
TRBD1	14	TRBV3-1/TRBV3-2	CASSQAQGAYEQYF
TRBD1	14	TRBV6-5	CASGDRVRYNEQFF
NA	13	TRBV6-5	CASSRRENEKLFF
TRBD1	14	TRBV10-1	CASSDGRGNEKLFF
NA	15	TRBV29-1	CSVEGHTSSYNEQFF
TRBD2	15	TRBV11-2	CASSLGGRFGNEQFF
NA	20	TRBV4-1	CASSHSHWVSPGPNQETQYF
NA	14	TRBV7-2	CASSLGRNTDTQYF
TRBD2	14	TRBV19	CASTPLAGGAEQFF
NA	14	TRBV12-5	CASGTRTAGNTIYF
NA	16	TRBV6-1	CASSDWWRSRPYEQYF
TRBD2	14	TRBV20-1	CSASWSSGKYEQFF
NA	16	TRBV5-1	CASSLAGSYSNQPQHF
TRBD1	16	TRBV18	CASSLGQGGLEPEAFF
NA	15	TRBV18	CASSPSEGMKETQYF
NA	13	TRBV6-5	CASRNRENTEAFF
NA	15	TRBV2	CASGRAGPSGNTIYF
TRBD2	16	TRBV5-1	CASSLIAGGAQETQYF
NA	15	TRBV3-1/TRBV3-2	CASSQPSPGLVGYTF
TRBD2	15	TRBV5-1	CASSLTTSGSGEQYF
TRBD2	17	TRBV4-1	CASSQGTGTSGNNEQFF
NA	15	TRBV2	CASKVLTEANSPLHF
NA	12	TRBV10-2	CATRGDDYGYTF
TRBD1	14	TRBV5-1	CASSLDRGQETQYF
NA	14	TRBV19	CASSAGTTQETQYF
NA	15	TRBV28	CASSLWERGQETQYF
TRBD1	14	TRBV7-9	CASSRDSLNYGYTF
NA	14	TRBV9	CASSVGPTGTEAFF
TRBD1	15	TRBV7-9	CASSLGRGPSDTQYF
NA	13	TRBV12-3/TRBV12-4	CASSHLMGETQYF
TRBD2	16	TRBV12-5	CASGLVRTSGTGELFF
TRBD1	13	TRBV29-1	CSVDPYRGNEQFF
NA	16	TRBV5-1	CASSLEGGLAKNIQYF
NA	13	TRBV20-1	CSASTGITDTQYF
NA	13	TRBV10-3	CAIPDWGAYGYTF
NA	16	TRBV7-7	CASSPGRTVATDTQYF
NA	14	TRBV7-9	CASSLGNIRDTQYF
NA	16	TRBV3-1/TRBV3-2	CASSQQDRPYGNIQYF
NA	15	TRBV9	CASSVATSQRYEQYF
TRBD1	15	TRBV10-1	CASSPSGQGRKTQYF
NA	16	TRBV2	CASSASRSGSGNTIYF
NA	15	TRBV18	CASSMGGTNTGELFF